The clone carrying this T cell receptor (beta chain) was detected once. The sample comes from a study of blood T cell repertoires in COVID-19. Some clones are missing from TCRdb's copy, which holds only in-frame ones; the method was immunoSEQ multiplex PCR. The sample holds hundreds of thousands of clones; about nine tenths are singletons and the top ten take 15% to 19%. The receptor comes from a man younger than 35 who had recovered from COVID-19. The sequencing sample was made of PBMCs or T cells enriched from blood (not recorded which).

Here the CDR3 reads CASSLTRRGTNQPQHF. Here the CDR3 DNA reads TGTGCCAGCAGCCTTACAAGGCGGGGGACCAATCAGCCCCAGCATTTT. This chain joins TRBV7-8 and TRBJ1-5; D possibly corresponds to TRBD1 (5 bases). Germline lookup yields CDR1 SGHVS and CDR2 FQNEAQ. Trimming stripped 5 bases from V and 3 bases from J, with 17 bases between. CDR3 length: 16 amino acids.